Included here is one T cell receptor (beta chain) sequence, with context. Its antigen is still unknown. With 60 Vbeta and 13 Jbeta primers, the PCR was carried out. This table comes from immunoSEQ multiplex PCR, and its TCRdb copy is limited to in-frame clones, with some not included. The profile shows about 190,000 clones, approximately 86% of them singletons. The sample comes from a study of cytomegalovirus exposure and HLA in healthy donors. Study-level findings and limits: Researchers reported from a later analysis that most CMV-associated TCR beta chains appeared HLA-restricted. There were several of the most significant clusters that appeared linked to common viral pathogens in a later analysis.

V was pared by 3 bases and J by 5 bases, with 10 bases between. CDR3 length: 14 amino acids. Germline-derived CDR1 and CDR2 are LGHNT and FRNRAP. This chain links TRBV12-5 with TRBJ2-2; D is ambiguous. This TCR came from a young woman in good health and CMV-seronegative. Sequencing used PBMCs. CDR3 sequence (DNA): TGTGCTAGTGGTTTTTTAGCCCCTACCGGGGAGCTGTTTTTT. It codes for CASGFLAPTGELFF.